This is a list of T cell receptor beta chains from one sample in a study of blood T cell repertoires in COVID-19. Profiled with immunoSEQ multiplex PCR; TCRdb holds only in-frame clones, not every one. Here the sample spans 300,000 to 400,000 clones, roughly 89% being singletons. Specimen: peripheral blood. These receptor sequences come from a man between 25 and 39 years old with COVID-19, enrolled during active disease. CDR3s include the opening cysteine and the closing phenylalanine or tryptophan. The D gene is left open where the match is weak. Some rows mark clone size as missing; the rest say once, few, many or name a class of expanded clone.

TRBJ1-5 | NA | TRBD1 | TRBV19 | CASEDRDRINQPQHF | TGTGCCAGTGAGGATAGGGACAGGATCAATCAGCCCCAGCATTTT
TRBJ2-7 | NA | NA | TRBV5-1 | CASSLSGDGRWSYEQYF | TGCGCCAGCAGCTTGTCTGGTGATGGGCGTTGGTCCTACGAGCAGTACTTC
TRBJ2-7 | NA | TRBD2 | TRBV19 | CASSIAGVGAYEQYF | TGTGCCAGTAGTATTGCGGGGGTGGGCGCCTACGAGCAGTACTTC
TRBJ1-6 | NA | NA | TRBV19 | CASSEGGVNSPLHF | TGTGCCAGTAGTGAGGGAGGCGTTAATTCACCCCTCCACTTT
TRBJ1-4 | once | NA | TRBV7-9 | CASSLRGQNEKLFF | TGTGCCAGCAGCTTACGTGGACAAAATGAAAAACTGTTTTTT
TRBJ1-5 | NA | NA | TRBV23-1 | CASSTFRKRSNQPQHF | TGCGCCAGCAGTACCTTCCGGAAGAGGAGCAATCAGCCCCAGCATTTT
TRBJ2-1 | NA | NA | TRBV3-1/TRBV3-2 | CASSHNAEYNEQFF | TGTGCCAGCAGCCACAATGCGGAATACAATGAGCAGTTCTTC
TRBJ2-5 | NA | TRBD1 | TRBV29-1 | CSVLGTGEVRQETQYF | TGCAGCGTCCTCGGGACAGGAGAAGTGCGACAAGAGACCCAGTACTTC
TRBJ2-7 | NA | TRBD1 | TRBV2 | CASSDEGRQGALNEQYF | TGTGCCAGCAGTGATGAGGGTCGACAGGGGGCGTTAAACGAGCAGTACTTC
TRBJ1-2 | once | TRBD1 | TRBV5-8 | CASSLSGTARSGGYTF | TGTGCCAGCAGCTTGTCCGGGACAGCCCGTTCGGGTGGCTACACCTTC
TRBJ2-1 | NA | TRBD2 | TRBV30 | CAGGTSGGNEQFF | TGTGCCGGAGGGACTAGCGGGGGGAATGAGCAGTTCTTC
TRBJ1-6 | NA | NA | TRBV27 | CASRSETEVHNSPLHF | TGTGCCAGCAGATCCGAGACAGAAGTTCATAATTCACCCCTCCACTTT
TRBJ2-7 | NA | NA | TRBV4-3 | CASSQEASVSYEQYF | TGCGCCAGCAGCCAGGAAGCGTCTGTATCCTACGAGCAGTACTTC
TRBJ1-2 | NA | TRBD1 | TRBV6-5 | CASRSQGAQVGYTF | TGTGCCAGCAGATCTCAGGGGGCGCAGGTTGGCTACACCTTC
TRBJ1-5 | NA | TRBD1 | TRBV4-2 | CASSQGTGFVQPQHF | TGTGCCAGCAGCCAAGGGACAGGGTTTGTTCAGCCCCAGCATTTT
TRBJ1-3 | NA | TRBD1 | TRBV12-5 | CASGLLTGTGGTENTIYF | TGTGCTAGTGGTTTGTTGACCGGGACAGGGGGCACTGAAAACACCATATATTTT
TRBJ1-2 | NA | NA | TRBV6-1 | CASSEFGQRRTWDGYTF | TGTGCCAGCAGTGAATTCGGGCAGCGGCGAACTTGGGATGGCTACACCTTC
TRBJ2-1 | NA | NA | TRBV9 | CASNTRGGDYNEQFF | TGTGCCAGCAACACCCGAGGGGGGGACTACAATGAGCAGTTCTTC
TRBJ1-5 | NA | NA | TRBV30 | CAWSSDRSQPQHF | TGTGCCTGGAGTAGCGACCGGTCTCAGCCCCAGCATTTT
TRBJ2-2 | NA | TRBD2 | TRBV19 | CASSSGGRSNVGELFF | TGTGCCAGTAGTAGTGGCGGGAGGTCCAATGTCGGGGAGCTGTTTTTT
TRBJ2-1 | once | TRBD1 | TRBV27 | CASSSRQGKNEQFF | TGTGCCAGCAGTTCCAGACAGGGGAAAAATGAGCAGTTCTTC
TRBJ2-1 | NA | TRBD1 | TRBV18 | CASSPGQGPGNEQFF | TGTGCCAGCTCACCAGGACAGGGACCAGGGAATGAGCAGTTCTTC
TRBJ2-7 | NA | NA | TRBV6-5 | CASSYSSGGGYEQYF | TGTGCCAGCAGTTACTCTTCAGGGGGAGGATACGAGCAGTACTTC
TRBJ1-2 | NA | TRBD1 | TRBV5-4 | CASSPRTGDGYTF | TGTGCCAGCAGCCCTAGGACAGGGGATGGCTACACCTTC
TRBJ1-6 | few | TRBD1 | TRBV2 | CASSGRGRFDSPLHF | TGTGCCAGCAGTGGCAGGGGGCGCTTTGATTCACCCCTCCACTTT
TRBJ2-3 | NA | TRBD2 | TRBV5-1 | CASALGRLAGFTDTQYF | TGCGCCAGCGCCTTGGGCAGACTAGCGGGCTTCACAGATACGCAGTATTTT
TRBJ2-7 | many | TRBD1 | TRBV5-4 | CASSRGQVGEQYF | TGTGCCAGCAGCCGCGGACAGGTTGGCGAGCAGTACTTC
TRBJ2-3 | NA | NA | TRBV6-5 | CASSYSNKQYF | TGTGCCAGCAGTTACTCTAACAAGCAGTATTTT
TRBJ2-7 | NA | NA | TRBV6-5 | CASSYGPEDSYEQYF | TGTGCCAGCAGTTATGGTCCTGAGGACAGCTACGAGCAGTACTTC
TRBJ2-5 | NA | TRBD2 | TRBV28 | CASSPAGGLTQYF | TGTGCCAGCAGTCCGGCGGGAGGGCTAACCCAGTACTTC
TRBJ2-6 | NA | NA | TRBV19 | CASTPPGSAGANVLTF | TGTGCCAGTACCCCACCAGGGTCGGCTGGGGCCAACGTCCTGACTTTC
TRBJ2-1 | NA | TRBD2 | TRBV24-1 | CATSDPPGLAGYNEQFF | TGTGCCACCAGTGATCCTCCGGGACTAGCGGGTTACAATGAGCAGTTCTTC
TRBJ1-1 | NA | TRBD1 | TRBV5-4 | CASSWGQVNTEAFF | TGTGCCAGCAGCTGGGGACAGGTGAACACTGAAGCTTTCTTT
TRBJ2-1 | NA | NA | TRBV12-3/TRBV12-4 | CASNYHNEQFF | TGTGCCAGCAACTACCACAATGAGCAGTTCTTC
TRBJ1-1 | NA | NA | TRBV6-5 | CASSQGVGGTEAFF | TGTGCCAGCAGCCAAGGGGTGGGGGGCACTGAAGCTTTCTTT
TRBJ2-3 | NA | NA | TRBV25-1 | CASSEYPPQVGDTQYF | TGTGCCAGCAGTGAATATCCTCCCCAGGTGGGAGATACGCAGTATTTT
TRBJ2-7 | NA | NA | TRBV19 | CASSPYPRAQSYEQYF | TGTGCCAGTAGTCCCTATCCTAGAGCGCAATCCTACGAGCAGTACTTC
TRBJ2-2 | NA | TRBD2 | TRBV9 | CASSASGTSGGRELFF | TGTGCCAGCAGCGCCTCCGGGACTAGCGGGGGGCGGGAGCTGTTTTTT
TRBJ1-1 | NA | NA | TRBV11-2 | CASSPGGNTEAFF | TGTGCCAGCAGCCCCGGGGGGAACACTGAAGCTTTCTTT
TRBJ2-7 | NA | NA | TRBV9 | CASSVVNGRQRYEQYF | TGTGCCAGCAGCGTAGTAAATGGGAGGCAACGTTACGAGCAGTACTTC
TRBJ1-2 | NA | NA | TRBV14 | CASSQDLAGVGYGYTF | TGTGCCAGCAGCCAAGATCTTGCAGGGGTAGGATATGGCTACACCTTC
TRBJ2-1 | NA | TRBD2 | TRBV11-3 | CASSSPRGGGADEQFF | TGTGCCAGCAGCTCCCCCAGGGGCGGGGGGGCGGATGAGCAGTTCTTC
TRBJ2-1 | NA | TRBD2 | TRBV29-1 | CSVGTSGNYNEQFF | TGCAGCGTGGGGACTAGCGGGAACTACAATGAGCAGTTCTTC
TRBJ1-3 | NA | NA | TRBV29-1 | CSVSGTGNTIYF | TGCAGCGTTTCGGGGACTGGAAACACCATATATTTT
TRBJ1-2 | NA | TRBD1 | TRBV7-2 | CASSVGGGVGYTF | TGTGCCAGCAGCGTAGGGGGCGGCGTGGGCTACACCTTC
TRBJ2-3 | NA | TRBD2 | TRBV7-2 | CASSSRSGSVTQYF | TGTGCCAGCAGCTCCCGAAGCGGGAGTGTTACGCAGTATTTT
TRBJ2-1 | once | NA | TRBV19 | CASSNPRPSYNEQFF | TGTGCCAGTAGTAACCCGCGGCCCTCCTACAATGAGCAGTTCTTC
TRBJ1-2 | NA | NA | TRBV25-1 | CASSLEGDYGYTF | TGTGCCAGCAGTCTCGAGGGGGATTATGGCTACACCTTC
TRBJ2-3 | few | NA | TRBV7-3 | CASSPPGQSTDTQYF | TGTGCCAGCAGTCCTCCGGGACAAAGCACAGATACGCAGTATTTT
TRBJ2-7 | NA | NA | TRBV3-1/TRBV3-2 | CASSGSGSREQYF | TGTGCCAGCAGCGGGAGTGGGAGTCGGGAGCAGTACTTC
TRBJ1-1 | NA | TRBD1 | TRBV6-5 | CASGTGPNTEAFF | TGTGCCAGTGGGACAGGGCCGAACACTGAAGCTTTCTTT
TRBJ2-3 | NA | TRBD2 | TRBV6-5 | CASSYPPGLLPDTQYF | TGTGCCAGCAGTTACCCCCCGGGACTATTACCAGATACGCAGTATTTT
TRBJ2-1 | NA | NA | TRBV2 | CASSDSGRGNEQFF | TGTGCCAGCAGTGATTCCGGGCGAGGGAATGAGCAGTTCTTC